This T cell receptor (beta chain) was obtained from a study of shared clonotypes between healthy human individuals. Naive CD45RA+ and memory CD45RA-negative subsets were split from CD4+ cells. The V end lost 5 bases, the J end lost 1 base, and 14 bases lay between the germline ends. This CDR3 has 16 residues. Germline V gene lookup returns CDR1 SGHTA and CDR2 FQGTGA. The assay was immunoSEQ multiplex PCR, and TCRdb's table has in-frame clones only and misses some. The table shows about a million clones, with 60% to 80% occurring only once. The rearrangement links TRBV7-3 to TRBJ2-2; no definite D call. This TCR derives from a man aged 18 to 35 in good health. Some clones in this sample may be carry-over from other donors' samples. What was sequenced was memory CD4+ T cells from PBMCs. The subset is: CD45RA-negative fraction. The DNA for the CDR3 is TGTGCCAGCAGCCCGTTTGGGCAGGTGAACACCGGGGAGCTGTTTTTT. It translates to CASSPFGQVNTGELFF.